One and the same sample provided the 27 T cell receptor beta chains below, sequenced in a study of cytomegalovirus exposure and HLA in healthy donors. Amplification used 60 Vbeta primers and 13 Jbeta primers. Using immunoSEQ multiplex PCR, the repertoire was profiled, and TCRdb retains in-frame clones only, with some absent. The sample has more than 80,000 clones, around 67% seen once; the top ten hold about 2.5%. Material: PBMCs. These receptors were collected from a human donor in good health.

The genes are TRBV27 and TRBJ2-7, with 7 nucleotides matching TRBD1. This CDR3 comprises 13 residues. Trimming cost V 2 bases and J 4 bases; bases outside gene matches: 2. Looked up from germline, CDR1 is MNHEY and CDR2 is SMNVEV (reference sequence). CDR3 sequence: CASSLAGGYEQYF. CDR3 nucleotides: TGTGCCAGCAGTTTAGCAGGGGGATACGAGCAGTACTTC.

The chain has TRBV6-1 and TRBJ1-4; no clear D. CDR3 length: 13 amino acids. The V gene lost 5 bases and the J gene lost 8 bases, with 12 bases spanning the gap. The germline CDR1 and CDR2 sequences are MNHNS and SASEGT. The CDR3 reads CASSLDPGEKLFF. For the CDR3, the DNA is TGTGCCAGCAGTCTTGACCCCGGGGAAAAACTGTTTTTT.

This chain connects TRBV6-5 to TRBJ1-6; D is uncertain. Germline V gives CDR1 MNHEY, CDR2 SVGAGI. Deletions cut 4 bases from V and 7 bases from J, with 8 bases between. This CDR3 has 13 amino acids. The CDR3 reads CASSFGRNSPLHF. The CDR3 nucleotides are TGTGCCAGCAGTTTCGGTCGGAATTCACCCCTCCACTTT.

The chain combines TRBV5-5 with TRBJ2-1; 9 nucleotides agree with TRBD1. The CDR3 covers 14 residues. V was clipped by 1 base and J by 8 bases; unmatched bases: 4. Germline values: CDR1 SGHKS, CDR2 YYEKEE (reference sequence). The CDR3 bases are TGTGCCAGCAGCTTGACAGGGGGCGGTTATGAGCAGTTCTTC. Protein product: CASSLTGGGYEQFF.

The chain carries TRBV9 and TRBJ2-3; TRBD2 matches 14 bases. Trimming removed 4 bases from V and 0 bases from J; junction bases left unmatched: 7. Germline-derived CDR1 and CDR2 are SGDLS and YYNGEE. The CDR3 consists of 18 residues. In nucleotides, the CDR3 is TGTGCCAGCAGCCCTACCTGGACTAGCGGGGGGAGCACAGATACGCAGTATTTT. Amino acid sequence: CASSPTWTSGGSTDTQYF.

This chain joins TRBV10-3 and TRBJ2-2; maybe TRBD1 (5 bases). V lost 4 bases and J lost 6, with 18 bases in between. Germline V gene data show CDR1 as ENHRY and CDR2 as SYGVKD. This CDR3 has 16 residues. The CDR3, as DNA: TGTGCCATCAGTGCCTCCCAACCCCAGGGATCCGGGGAGCTGTTTTTT. Encoded protein: CAISASQPQGSGELFF.

The chain has TRBV4-3 and TRBJ1-6; 8 bases fit TRBD1. The J segment lost 9 bases and the V segment lost 3 bases, leaving 10 bases of the junction unmatched. The germline V gene has CDR1 LGHNA and CDR2 YSLEER. The CDR3 covers 16 residues. CDR3 sequence reads: CASSQDRAISLSPLHF. The CDR3 DNA is TGCGCCAGCAGCCAGGACAGGGCGATATCTCTTTCACCCCTCCACTTT.

This clone has just a few counts. CDR3 region: CASSLAGTNTEAFF. As DNA, the CDR3 is TGTGCCAGCAGCTTAGCTGGCACGAACACTGAAGCTTTCTTT. V is TRBV7-6 and J is TRBJ1-1; D is unclear. The V end lost 0 bases, the J end lost 1 base, and 6 bases lay between the germline ends. From germline, CDR1 is SGHVS and CDR2 FNYEAQ. The CDR3 sequence is 14 residues long. Full variable domain (rest looked up from reference TRBV7-6 and TRBJ1-1): GAGVSQSPRYKVTKRGQDVALRCDPISGHVSLYWYRQALGQGPEFLTYFNYEAQQDKSGLPNDRFSAERPEGSISTLTIQRTEQRDSAMYRCASSLAGTNTEAFFGQGTRLTVV.

The chain combines TRBV2 with TRBJ2-4, with TRBD2 matching 10 bases. The length of the CDR3 is 15 residues. V dropped 7 bases and J dropped 0; count of bases not matched to a gene: 3. The germline V gene has CDR1 SNHLY and CDR2 FYNNEI. CDR3 in DNA: TGTGCCAGCATAGCGGGGGGAGTAGCCAAAAACATTCAGTACTTC. Translating it yields CASIAGGVAKNIQYF.

J is TRBJ1-6 and V is TRBV19; D gene uncertain. This CDR3 region has 16 residues. Germline CDR1 is LNHDA and CDR2 is SQIVND (reference sequence). V lost 3 bases to trimming and J lost 7 bases, with 16 bases between them. The CDR3 DNA reads as TGTGCCAGTAGTATTCGCCTAACGCTACTCAATTCACCCCTCCACTTT. This translates into CASSIRLTLLNSPLHF.

This clone showed up just a few times. The chain combines TRBV23-1 with TRBJ2-2, with 9 bases aligning to TRBD1. TRBV23-1 belongs to the ORF category, with a function that is uncertain. J gave up 4 bases and V 3 bases, and 3 bases lay outside the gene matches. There are 15 residues in the CDR3. The DNA for the CDR3 is TGCGCCAGCAGTCATGGACAGGGGTGCACCGGGGAGCTGTTTTTT. Protein product: CASSHGQGCTGELFF.

This chain uses TRBV9 with TRBJ1-5; a possible D gene is TRBD1 (6 bases). CDR1 is SGDLS and CDR2 is YYNGEE in the germline V gene. V dropped 4 bases and J dropped 5 bases, with 13 bases sitting between them. The CDR3 loop spans 14 amino acids. The CDR3 region is CASSPGGGYQPQHF. The CDR3 DNA sequence: TGTGCCAGCAGCCCGGGAGGGGGATATCAGCCCCAGCATTTT.

The chain recombines TRBV14 with TRBJ2-3, with D hard to call. CDR1 is SGHDN, CDR2 FVKESK, per germline. The CDR3 loop spans 16 amino acids. V was clipped by 3 bases and J by 1 base, with 14 bases between them. This CDR3 reads CASSHYKSGRTDTQYF. The CDR3 DNA reads as TGTGCCAGCAGCCATTATAAGTCAGGTCGCACAGATACGCAGTATTTT.

The chain joins TRBV7-6 to TRBJ1-2; perhaps TRBD1 as D (5 bases). This CDR3 is 15 amino acids long. Looked up from germline, CDR1 is SGHVS and CDR2 is FNYEAQ. Between the trimmed V and J ends, which lost 5 bases and 6 bases, there was a span of 19 bases. DNA of the CDR3: TGTGCCAGCAGCCGGTCAGGGTTTAGGGCAAATGGCTACACCTTC. Its protein product is CASSRSGFRANGYTF.

The chain recombines TRBV7-6 with TRBJ2-7; the D gene is possibly TRBD2 (6 bases). V was shortened by 6 bases and J by 7 bases, with 16 bases between the two germline ends. Germline V gene data show CDR1 as SGHVS and CDR2 as FNYEAQ. This CDR3 region has 13 residues. The CDR3 nucleotides read TGTGCCAGCAGTTGGGACTCCCAGGGAGAGCAGTACTTC. This encodes CASSWDSQGEQYF.

The chain combines TRBV5-4 with TRBJ2-3, with 13 bases lining up with TRBD2. The CDR3 contains 17 residues. The V gene end was trimmed by 4 bases and the J gene end by 2 bases; junction bases not matched to a gene: 7. Per germline, CDR1 SGHNT and CDR2 YYREEE (reference sequence). The chain's CDR3 is CASSPGLAGVFTDTQYF. Written as DNA, the CDR3 is TGTGCCAGCAGCCCCGGACTAGCGGGGGTCTTCACAGATACGCAGTATTTT.

This chain links TRBV4-1 with TRBJ1-2; TRBD1 is a possible D gene (5 bases). Between the trimmed V and J ends, which lost 3 bases and 4 bases, there was a span of 12 bases. The CDR3 is 14 amino acids. Germline V gene sequence: CDR1 MGHRA, CDR2 YSYEKL. The CDR3 bases are TGCGCCAGCAGCCACCCCAGGGAGGCCTATGGCTACACCTTC. Translation gives CASSHPREAYGYTF.

The chain links TRBV29-1 to TRBJ1-2; D is unresolved. Germline V lookup: CDR1 SQVTM, CDR2 ANQGSEA. The CDR3 runs 15 residues. Trimming stripped 0 bases from V and 4 bases from J, with 15 bases between. CDR3 loop: CSVEEAGNRAYGYTF. The CDR3 DNA is TGCAGCGTTGAAGAAGCCGGGAATCGGGCCTATGGCTACACCTTC.

This clone was seen a handful of times. This chain links TRBV6-1 with TRBJ1-5; D perhaps matches TRBD1 (5 bases). V dropped 0 bases and J dropped 6 bases, with 9 bases sitting between them. Germline V gives CDR1 MNHNS, CDR2 SASEGT. This CDR3 has 14 residues. The CDR3 region has the DNA TGTGCCAGCAGTGAAGCGGGGGGGGGTCAGCCCCAGCATTTT. It yields the protein CASSEAGGGQPQHF.

In its sample, this clone was seen a few times. The chain has TRBV28 and TRBJ1-6; D gene uncertain. Germline V gene data show CDR1 as MDHEN and CDR2 as SYDVKM. Trimming pared 3 bases from V and 4 bases from J, leaving 7 bases between. This CDR3 is built from 14 residues. The CDR3 here is CASSLTQYNSPLHF. The CDR3 coding sequence is TGTGCCAGCAGTTTGACACAGTATAATTCACCCCTCCACTTT.

The chain carries TRBV18 and TRBJ2-5; a possible D gene is TRBD1 (5 bases). The J call is uncertain, as TRBJ2-7 better fits the DNA end. Per the germline V gene, CDR1 is KGHSH and CDR2 is LQKENI. The CDR3 spans 17 residues. The CDR3 nucleotides are TGTGCCAGCTCACCACAATTGTCGCAGGGCAGCTACTACGAGCAGTACTTC. Its translation: CASSPQLSQGSYYEQYF.

The chain has TRBV2 and TRBJ1-1; D remains unclear. Germline V CDR1 and CDR2: SNHLY, FYNNEI. Trimming shortened V by 6 bases and J by 4 bases, and 15 bases separated the two germline ends. The CDR3 consists of 14 residues. CDR3 in DNA: TGTGCCAGCAGAGCTCTAAACGTAGCCACTGAAGCTTTCTTT. Encoded protein: CASRALNVATEAFF.

This clone was seen a few times. The genes are TRBV5-6 and TRBJ2-7; 8 bases map to TRBD2. This CDR3 is built from 14 residues. Trimming cost V 0 bases and J 5 bases; bases outside gene matches: 4. CDR1 is SGHDT and CDR2 is YYEEEE in the germline V gene. For the CDR3, the DNA is TGTGCCAGCAGCTTGGCGGGGGGGTCCCACGAGCAGTACTTC. Amino acid sequence: CASSLAGGSHEQYF.

This clone occurred once. This chain links TRBV5-4 with TRBJ2-1; a weak D match, TRBD1 (7 bases). The V end lost 0 bases, the J end lost 5 bases, and 21 bases lay between the germline ends. Germline-derived CDR1 and CDR2 are SGHNT and YYREEE (reference sequence). The CDR3 spans 18 residues. Here the CDR3 DNA reads TGTGCCAGCAGCTTGGGACTAGTAGGAGCAGGGGGACACAATGAGCAGTTCTTC. Its protein is CASSLGLVGAGGHNEQFF.

V is TRBV30 and J is TRBJ2-3, with TRBD2 matching 7 bases. CDR1 is GTSNPN, CDR2 SVGIG, per germline (reference sequence). The CDR3 runs to 13 residues. With V trimmed by 5 bases and J by 5 bases, 7 bases remained unmatched. In DNA, the CDR3 is TGTGCCTGGGGAAGACTAGCCGGAGATACGCAGTATTTT. Protein sequence: CAWGRLAGDTQYF.

This clone was seen a handful of times. This chain connects TRBV10-3 to TRBJ2-7; 7 bases fit TRBD1. CDR1 is ENHRY, CDR2 SYGVKD, per germline. Trimming cost V 10 bases and J 0 bases; bases outside gene matches: 6. The CDR3 is 13 amino acids. CDR3 sequence (DNA): TGTGCCAATAAGGGGGCTAGCTCCTACGAGCAGTACTTC. Protein: CANKGASSYEQYF.

This clone was counted a single time. This chain connects TRBV29-1 to TRBJ2-2, with 11 positions matching TRBD1. The CDR3 covers 15 residues. Germline trimming cut 6 bases from V and 6 bases from J; bases unmatched to any gene: 9. Per the germline V gene, CDR1 is SQVTM and CDR2 is ANQGSEA. CDR3 region: CSVKMPGQGAGELFF. In DNA form, the CDR3 reads TGCAGCGTAAAAATGCCGGGACAGGGGGCCGGGGAGCTGTTTTTT.